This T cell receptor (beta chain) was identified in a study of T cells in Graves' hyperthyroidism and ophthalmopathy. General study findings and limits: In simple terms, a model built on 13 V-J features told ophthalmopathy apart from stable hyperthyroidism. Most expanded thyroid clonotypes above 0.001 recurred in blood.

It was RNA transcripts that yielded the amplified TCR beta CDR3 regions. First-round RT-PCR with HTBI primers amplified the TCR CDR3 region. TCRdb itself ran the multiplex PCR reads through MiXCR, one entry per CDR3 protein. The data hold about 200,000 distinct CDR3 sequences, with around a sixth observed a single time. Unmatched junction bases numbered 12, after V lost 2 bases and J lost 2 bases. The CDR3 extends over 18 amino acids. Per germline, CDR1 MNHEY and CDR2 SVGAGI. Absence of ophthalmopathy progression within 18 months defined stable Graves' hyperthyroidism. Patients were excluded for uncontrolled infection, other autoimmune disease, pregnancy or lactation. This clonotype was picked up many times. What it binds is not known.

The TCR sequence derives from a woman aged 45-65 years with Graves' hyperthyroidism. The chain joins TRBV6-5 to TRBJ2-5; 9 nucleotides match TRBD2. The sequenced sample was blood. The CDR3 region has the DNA TGTGCCAGCAGTTACCCCCCCGGGACTAGCAACCCACAAGAGACCCAGTACTTC. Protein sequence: CASSYPPGTSNPQETQYF.